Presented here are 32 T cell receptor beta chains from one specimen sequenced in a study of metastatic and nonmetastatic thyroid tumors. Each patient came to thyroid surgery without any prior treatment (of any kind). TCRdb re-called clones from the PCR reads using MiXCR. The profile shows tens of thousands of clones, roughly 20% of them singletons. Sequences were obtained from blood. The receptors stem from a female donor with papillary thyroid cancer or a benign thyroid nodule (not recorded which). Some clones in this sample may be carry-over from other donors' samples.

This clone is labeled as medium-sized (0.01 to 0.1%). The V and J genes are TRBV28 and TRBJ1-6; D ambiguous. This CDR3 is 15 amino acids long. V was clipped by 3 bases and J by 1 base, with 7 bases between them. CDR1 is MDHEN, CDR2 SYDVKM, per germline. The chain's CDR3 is CASSFPGSYNSPLHF. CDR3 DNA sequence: TGTGCCAGCAGTTTCCCGGGGTCCTATAATTCACCCCTCCACTTT.

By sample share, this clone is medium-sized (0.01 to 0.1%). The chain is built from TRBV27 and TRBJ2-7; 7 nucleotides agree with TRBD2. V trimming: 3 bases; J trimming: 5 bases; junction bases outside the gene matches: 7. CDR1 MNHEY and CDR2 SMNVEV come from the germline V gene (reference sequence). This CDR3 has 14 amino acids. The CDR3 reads CASSFFAGADEQYF. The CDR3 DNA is TGTGCCAGCAGTTTCTTCGCGGGAGCGGACGAGCAGTACTTC.

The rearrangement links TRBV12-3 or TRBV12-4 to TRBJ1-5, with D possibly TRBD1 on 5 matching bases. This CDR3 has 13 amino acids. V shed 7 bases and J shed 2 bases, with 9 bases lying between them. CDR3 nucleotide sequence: TGTGCCAGCAAGGGGTCTGGCAATCAGCCCCAGCATTTT. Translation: CASKGSGNQPQHF.

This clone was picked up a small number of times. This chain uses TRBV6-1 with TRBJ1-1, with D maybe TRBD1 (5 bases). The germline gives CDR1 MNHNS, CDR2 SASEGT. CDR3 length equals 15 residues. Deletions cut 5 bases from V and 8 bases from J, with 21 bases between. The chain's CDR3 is CASSLRDGVFREAFF. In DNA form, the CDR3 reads TGTGCCAGCAGTCTCCGGGACGGGGTCTTTAGGGAAGCTTTCTTT.

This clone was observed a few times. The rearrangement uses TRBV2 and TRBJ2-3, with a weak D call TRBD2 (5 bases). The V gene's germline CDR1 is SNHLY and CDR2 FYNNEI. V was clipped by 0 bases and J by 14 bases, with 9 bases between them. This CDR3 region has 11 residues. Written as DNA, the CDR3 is TGTGCCAGCAGTGAAGCGCTTCGGGGGTATTTT. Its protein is CASSEALRGYF.

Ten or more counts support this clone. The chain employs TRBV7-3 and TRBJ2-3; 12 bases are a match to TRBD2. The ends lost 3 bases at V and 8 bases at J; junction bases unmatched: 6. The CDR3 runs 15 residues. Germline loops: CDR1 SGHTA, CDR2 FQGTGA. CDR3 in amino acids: CASSFLAGGFGTQYF. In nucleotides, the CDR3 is TGTGCCAGCAGCTTCCTAGCGGGGGGGTTCGGTACGCAGTATTTT.

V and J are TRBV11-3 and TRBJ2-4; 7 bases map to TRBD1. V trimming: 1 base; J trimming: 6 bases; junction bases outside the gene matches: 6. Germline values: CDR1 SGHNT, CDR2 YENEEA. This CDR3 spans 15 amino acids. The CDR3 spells CASSLVLGGVNIQYF. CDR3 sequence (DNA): TGTGCCAGCAGCTTAGTTTTAGGGGGCGTAAACATTCAGTACTTC.

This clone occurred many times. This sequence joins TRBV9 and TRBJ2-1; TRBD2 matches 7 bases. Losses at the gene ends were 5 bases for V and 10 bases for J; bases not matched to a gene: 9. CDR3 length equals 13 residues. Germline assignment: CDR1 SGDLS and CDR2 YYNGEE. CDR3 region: CASRASGAFEQFF. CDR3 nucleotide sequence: TGTGCCAGCAGGGCAAGCGGGGCCTTCGAGCAGTTCTTC.

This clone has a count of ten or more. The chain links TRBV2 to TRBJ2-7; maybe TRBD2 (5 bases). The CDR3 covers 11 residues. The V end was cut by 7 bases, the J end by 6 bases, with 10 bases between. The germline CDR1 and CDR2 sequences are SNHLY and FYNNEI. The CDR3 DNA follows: TGTGCCAGCACGAGGGCTGTCGAGCAGTACTTC. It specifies CASTRAVEQYF.

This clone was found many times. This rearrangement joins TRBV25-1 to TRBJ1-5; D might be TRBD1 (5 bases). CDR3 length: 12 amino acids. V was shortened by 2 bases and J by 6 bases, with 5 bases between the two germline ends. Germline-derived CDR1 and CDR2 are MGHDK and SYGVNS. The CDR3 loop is CASSEGGQPQHF. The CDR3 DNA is TGTGCCAGCAGTGAAGGGGGTCAGCCCCAGCATTTT.

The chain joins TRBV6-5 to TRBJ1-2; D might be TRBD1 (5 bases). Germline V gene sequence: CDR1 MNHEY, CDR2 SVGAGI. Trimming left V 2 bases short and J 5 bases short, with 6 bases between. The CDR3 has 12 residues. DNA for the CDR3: TGTGCCAGCAGTTACGGGGGATATGGCTACACCTTC. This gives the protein CASSYGGYGYTF.

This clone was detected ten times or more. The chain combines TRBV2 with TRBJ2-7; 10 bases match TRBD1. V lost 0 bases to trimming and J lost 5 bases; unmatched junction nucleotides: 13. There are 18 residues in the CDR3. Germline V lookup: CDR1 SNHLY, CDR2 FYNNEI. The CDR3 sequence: CASSEALATGGSSDEQYF. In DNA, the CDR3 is TGTGCCAGCAGTGAAGCGCTTGCGACAGGGGGCTCTAGTGACGAGCAGTACTTC.

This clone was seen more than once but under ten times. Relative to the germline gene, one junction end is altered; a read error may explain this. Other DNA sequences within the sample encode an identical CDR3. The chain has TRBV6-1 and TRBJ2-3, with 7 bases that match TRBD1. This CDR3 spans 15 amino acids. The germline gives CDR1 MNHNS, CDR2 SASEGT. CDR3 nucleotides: TGTGCCAGCAGTGAAGCCCTGGGACAGCGTGATACTCAGTATTTT. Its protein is CASSEALGQRDTQYF.

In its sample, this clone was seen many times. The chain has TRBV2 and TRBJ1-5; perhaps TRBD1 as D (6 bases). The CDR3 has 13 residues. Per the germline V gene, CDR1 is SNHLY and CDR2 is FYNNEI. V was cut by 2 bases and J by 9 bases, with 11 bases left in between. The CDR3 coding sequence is TGTGCCAGCAGTGAAAGGGGGGGAAGGCCCCAGCATTTT. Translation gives CASSERGGRPQHF.

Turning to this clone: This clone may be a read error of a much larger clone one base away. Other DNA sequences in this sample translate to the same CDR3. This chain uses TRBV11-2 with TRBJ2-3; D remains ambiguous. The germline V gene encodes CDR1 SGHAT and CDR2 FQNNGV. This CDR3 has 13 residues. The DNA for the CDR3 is TGCGCCAGCAGCCTAGTACCTACAGATACGCAGTATTTT. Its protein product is CASSLVPTDTQYF. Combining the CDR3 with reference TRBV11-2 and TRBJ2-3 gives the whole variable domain EAGVAQSPRYKIIEKRQSVAFWCNPISGHATLYWYQQILGQGPKLLIQFQNNGVVDDSQLPKDRFSAERLKGVDSTLKIQPAKLEDSAVYLCASSLVPTDTQYFGPGTRLTVL.

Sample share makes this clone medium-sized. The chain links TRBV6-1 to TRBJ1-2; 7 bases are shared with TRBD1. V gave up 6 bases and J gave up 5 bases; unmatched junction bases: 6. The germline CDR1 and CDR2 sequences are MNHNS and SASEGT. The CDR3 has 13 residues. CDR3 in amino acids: CASSGQDEYGYTF. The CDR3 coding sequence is TGTGCCAGCAGCGGACAGGATGAGTATGGCTACACCTTC.

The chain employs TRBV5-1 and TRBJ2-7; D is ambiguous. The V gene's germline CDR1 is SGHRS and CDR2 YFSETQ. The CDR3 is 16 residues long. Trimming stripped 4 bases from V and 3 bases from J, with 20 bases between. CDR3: CASSIPRHSYFYEQYF. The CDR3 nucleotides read TGCGCCAGCAGCATTCCCCGGCACAGTTATTTCTACGAGCAGTACTTC.

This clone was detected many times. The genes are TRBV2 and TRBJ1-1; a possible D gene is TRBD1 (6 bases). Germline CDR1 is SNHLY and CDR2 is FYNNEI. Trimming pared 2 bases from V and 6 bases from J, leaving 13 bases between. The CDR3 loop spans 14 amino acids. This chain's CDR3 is CASSERRGRAEAFF. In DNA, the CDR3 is TGTGCCAGCAGTGAAAGGAGGGGGAGGGCTGAAGCTTTCTTT.

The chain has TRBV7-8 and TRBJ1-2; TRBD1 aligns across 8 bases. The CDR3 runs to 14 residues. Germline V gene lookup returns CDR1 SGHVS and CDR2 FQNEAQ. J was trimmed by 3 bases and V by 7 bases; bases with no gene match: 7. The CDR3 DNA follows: TGTGCCAGCATGGACCAGGGGGCAGACTATGGCTACACCTTC. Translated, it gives CASMDQGADYGYTF.

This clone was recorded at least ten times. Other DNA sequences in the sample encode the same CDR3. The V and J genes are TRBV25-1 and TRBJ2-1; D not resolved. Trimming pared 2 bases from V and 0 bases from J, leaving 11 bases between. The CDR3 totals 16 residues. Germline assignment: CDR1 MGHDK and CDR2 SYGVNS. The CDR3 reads CASSELTASSYNEQFF. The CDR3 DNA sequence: TGTGCCAGCAGTGAACTTACGGCCAGCTCCTACAATGAGCAGTTCTTC.

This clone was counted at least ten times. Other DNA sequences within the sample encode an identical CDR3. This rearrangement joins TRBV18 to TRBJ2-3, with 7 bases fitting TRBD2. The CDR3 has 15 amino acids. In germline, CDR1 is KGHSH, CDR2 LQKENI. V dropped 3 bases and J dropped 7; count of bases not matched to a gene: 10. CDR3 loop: CASSPKMGGSHTQYF. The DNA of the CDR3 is TGTGCCAGCTCACCGAAGATGGGCGGGAGTCATACGCAGTATTTT.

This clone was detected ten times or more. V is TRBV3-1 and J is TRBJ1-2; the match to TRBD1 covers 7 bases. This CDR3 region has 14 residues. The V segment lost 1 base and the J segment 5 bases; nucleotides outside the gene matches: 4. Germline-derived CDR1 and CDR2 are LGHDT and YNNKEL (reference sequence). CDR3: CASSQAGTAYGYTF. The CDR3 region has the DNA TGTGCCAGCAGCCAAGCCGGGACAGCTTATGGCTACACCTTC.

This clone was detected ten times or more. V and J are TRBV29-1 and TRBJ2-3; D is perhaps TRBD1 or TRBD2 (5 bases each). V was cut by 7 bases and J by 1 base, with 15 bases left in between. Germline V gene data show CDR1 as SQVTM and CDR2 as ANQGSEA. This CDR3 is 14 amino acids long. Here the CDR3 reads CSANRDLRTDTQYF. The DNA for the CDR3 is TGCAGCGCCAACCGGGACCTCCGCACAGATACGCAGTATTTT.

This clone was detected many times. The CDR3 loop is CSARDPSGMSEQYF. As DNA, the CDR3 is TGCAGTGCTAGAGACCCTAGCGGGATGAGCGAGCAGTACTTC. V is TRBV20-1 and J is TRBJ2-7; 9 bases are shared with TRBD2. Germline-derived CDR1 and CDR2 are DFQATT and SNEGSKA (reference sequence). This CDR3 spans 14 amino acids. The J segment lost 6 bases and the V segment lost 0 bases, leaving 6 bases of the junction unmatched.

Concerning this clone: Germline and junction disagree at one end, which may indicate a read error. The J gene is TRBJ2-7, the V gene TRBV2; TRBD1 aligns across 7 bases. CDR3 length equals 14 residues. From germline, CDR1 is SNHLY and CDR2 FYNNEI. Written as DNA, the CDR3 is TGCGCCAGCAGGCAAGACAGGGTGTCCTACGAGCAGTACTTC. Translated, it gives CASRQDRVSYEQYF.

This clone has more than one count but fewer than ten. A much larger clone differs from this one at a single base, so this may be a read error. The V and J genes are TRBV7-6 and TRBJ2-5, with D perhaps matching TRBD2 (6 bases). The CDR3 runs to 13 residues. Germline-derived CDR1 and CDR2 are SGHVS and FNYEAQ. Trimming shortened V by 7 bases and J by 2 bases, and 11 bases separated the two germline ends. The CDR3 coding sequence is TGTGCCAGCATCCGGGGGAGGCAAGAGACCCAGTACTTC. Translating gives CASIRGRQETQYF. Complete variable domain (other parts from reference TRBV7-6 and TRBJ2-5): GAGVSQSPRYKVTKRGQDVALRCDPISGHVSLYWYRQALGQGPEFLTYFNYEAQQDKSGLPNDRFSAERPEGSISTLTIQRTEQRDSAMYRCASIRGRQETQYFGPGTRLLVL.

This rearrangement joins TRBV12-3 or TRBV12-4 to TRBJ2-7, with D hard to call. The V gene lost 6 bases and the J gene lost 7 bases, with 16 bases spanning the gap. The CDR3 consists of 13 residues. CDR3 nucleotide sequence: TGTGCCAGCAGGTATGCACTCCTTTATGAGCAGTACTTC. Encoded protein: CASRYALLYEQYF.

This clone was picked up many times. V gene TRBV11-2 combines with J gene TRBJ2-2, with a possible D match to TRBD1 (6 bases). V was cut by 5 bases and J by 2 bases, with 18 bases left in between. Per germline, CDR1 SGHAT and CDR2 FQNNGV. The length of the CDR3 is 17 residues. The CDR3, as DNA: TGTGCCAGCAGCCTAGGCAGGGGAATGAGCAACACCGGGGAGCTGTTTTTT. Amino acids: CASSLGRGMSNTGELFF.

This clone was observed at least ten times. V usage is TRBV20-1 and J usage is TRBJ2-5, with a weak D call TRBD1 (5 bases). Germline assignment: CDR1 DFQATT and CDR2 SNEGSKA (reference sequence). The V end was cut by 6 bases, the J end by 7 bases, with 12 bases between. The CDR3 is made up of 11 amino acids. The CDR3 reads CSARTSGTQYF. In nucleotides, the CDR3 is TGCAGTGCCCGGACATCTGGGACCCAGTACTTC.

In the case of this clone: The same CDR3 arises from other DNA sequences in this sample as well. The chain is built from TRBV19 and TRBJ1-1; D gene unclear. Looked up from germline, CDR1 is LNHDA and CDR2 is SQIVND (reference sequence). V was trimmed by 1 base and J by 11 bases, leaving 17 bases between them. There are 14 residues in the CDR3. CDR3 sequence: CASSIVGRPLPAFF. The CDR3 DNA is TGTGCCAGTAGTATAGTCGGGCGTCCGCTTCCCGCTTTCTTT. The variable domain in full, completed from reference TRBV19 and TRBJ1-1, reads DGGITQSPKYLFRKEGQNVTLSCEQNLNHDAMYWYRQDPGQGLRLIYYSQIVNDFQKGDIAEGYSVSREKKESFPLTVTSAQKNPTAFYLCASSIVGRPLPAFFGQGTRLTVV.

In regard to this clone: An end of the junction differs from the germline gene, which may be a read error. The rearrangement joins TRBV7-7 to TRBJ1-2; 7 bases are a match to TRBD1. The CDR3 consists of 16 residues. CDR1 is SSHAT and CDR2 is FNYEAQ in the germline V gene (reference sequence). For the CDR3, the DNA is TGTGCTAGCAGCCGATGGTTGAGGGGGCGGGGCTATGGCTACACCTTC. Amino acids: CASSRWLRGRGYGYTF.

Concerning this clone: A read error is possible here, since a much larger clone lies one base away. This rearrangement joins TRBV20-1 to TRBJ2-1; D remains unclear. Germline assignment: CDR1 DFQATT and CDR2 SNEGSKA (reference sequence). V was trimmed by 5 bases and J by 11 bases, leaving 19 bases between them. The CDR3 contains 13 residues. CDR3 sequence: CSAGRDDRDKQFF. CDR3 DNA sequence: TGCAGTGCTGGACGAGATGATAGGGATAAGCAGTTCTTC.